This T cell receptor beta chain came from a study of T cells in Graves' hyperthyroidism and ophthalmopathy. CDR3 length equals 16 residues. Germline lookup yields CDR1 MGHDK and CDR2 SYGVNS. The V gene end was trimmed by 2 bases and the J gene end by 6 bases; junction bases not matched to a gene: 10. Regions amplified from RNA transcripts were the TCR beta CDR3 regions. The HTBI primer set was used in a first-round RT-PCR of the TCR CDR3. From the multiplex PCR reads, TCRdb called clonotypes with MiXCR, one entry per CDR3 protein. The sample consists of 600,000 to 700,000 distinct CDR3 sequences, about 14% of them appearing once. This clonotype was counted ten times or more.

J is TRBJ2-7 and V is TRBV25-1; 10 bases are a match to TRBD2. The material sequenced was blood. The TCR originated in a woman aged 40-49 years with Graves' ophthalmopathy. The CDR3 protein is CASSEIIQREGGEQYF. For the CDR3, the DNA is TGTGCCAGCAGTGAAATAATTCAGCGGGAGGGCGGCGAGCAGTACTTC.